Shown below are 10 T cell receptor beta chains from a single sample sequenced in a study of T cell repertoires in cytomegalovirus infection. Each CDR3 protein gets one entry after TCRdb re-called the reads with MiXCR. The table records roughly 920,000 distinct CDR3 sequences, 30% to 40% of them present only once. For these receptors, no antigen is known. Sequences were derived from cultured CD8+ T cells from PBMCs, sampled from culture after CMV antigen stimulation. Receptors were obtained from a human donor in good health (CMV status not recorded). Some clones in this sample may be carry-over from other donors' samples.

For the CDR3, the DNA is TGTGCCAGCAGCCTCGCTCAGGGGGCAGGTCAGCCCCAGCATTTT. It translates to CASSLAQGAGQPQHF. V usage is TRBV13 and J usage is TRBJ1-5, with 8 bases matching TRBD1. Unmatched junction bases numbered 9, after V lost 5 bases and J lost 6 bases. CDR1 and CDR2 (germline): PRHDT, FYEKMQ (reference sequence). CDR3 length: 15 amino acids. The variable domain in full, with the rest retrieved from reference TRBV13 and TRBJ1-5, is AAGVIQSPRHLIKEKRETATLKCYPIPRHDTVYWYQQGPGQDPQFLISFYEKMQSDKGSIPDRFSAQQFSDYHSELNMSSLELGDSALYFCASSLAQGAGQPQHFGDGTRLSIL.

This clonotype was detected only a few times. This rearrangement joins TRBV7-2 to TRBJ1-1; 7 nucleotides align to TRBD1. The CDR3 is made up of 14 amino acids. Germline trimming cut 3 bases from V and 5 bases from J; bases unmatched to any gene: 6. Looked up from germline, CDR1 is SGHTA and CDR2 is FQGNSA. Here the CDR3 DNA reads TGTGCCAGCAGCTTGAGGGGGCAGGGGACTGAAGCTTTCTTT. It specifies CASSLRGQGTEAFF.

The V and J genes are TRBV27 and TRBJ2-1; 8 bases are shared with TRBD1. Germline trimming cut 5 bases from V and 2 bases from J; bases unmatched to any gene: 8. CDR3 length: 16 amino acids. The germline gives CDR1 MNHEY, CDR2 SMNVEV (reference sequence). CDR3 loop: CASSDGTGITYNEQFF. The DNA for the CDR3 is TGTGCCAGCAGTGACGGGACAGGAATTACCTACAATGAGCAGTTCTTC.

CDR3 in DNA: TGTGCCAGCAGCTGGGACAGGGCTCTAACCGGGGAGCTGTTTTTT. It encodes CASSWDRALTGELFF. This rearrangement joins TRBV6-5 to TRBJ2-2; TRBD1 matches at 9 bases. From germline, CDR1 is MNHEY and CDR2 SVGAGI. CDR3 length equals 15 residues. With V trimmed by 6 bases and J by 5 bases, 7 bases remained unmatched.

V and J are TRBV3-1 and TRBJ2-3; 10 bases agree with TRBD2. Germline lookup yields CDR1 LGHDT and CDR2 YNNKEL (reference sequence). The J segment lost 5 bases and the V segment lost 0 bases, leaving 8 bases of the junction unmatched. CDR3 length: 17 amino acids. CDR3 residues: CASSQDWSGGAGDTQYF. The DNA for the CDR3 is TGTGCCAGCAGCCAAGATTGGAGCGGGGGGGCCGGAGATACGCAGTATTTT.

The chain couples TRBV9 to TRBJ2-7; TRBD2 matches 7 bases. CDR1 SGDLS and CDR2 YYNGEE come from the germline V gene. V dropped 3 bases and J dropped 3; count of bases not matched to a gene: 6. CDR3 length: 14 residues. As DNA, the CDR3 is TGTGCCAGCAGCGAGCGGGACCCACTCTACGAGCAGTACGTC. Translated: CASSERDPLYEQYV.

The chain couples TRBV20-1 to TRBJ2-1; TRBD1 aligns across 11 bases. With V trimmed by 2 bases and J by 1 base, 16 bases remained unmatched. The CDR3 contains 20 residues. Germline V lookup: CDR1 DFQATT, CDR2 SNEGSKA (reference sequence). The CDR3 DNA sequence: TGCAGTGCTAGACGTCAACTTAGGACAGGGGGCTTCAGGTCCTACAATGAGCAGTTCTTC. Translation: CSARRQLRTGGFRSYNEQFF.

This clonotype occurred many times. This chain connects TRBV7-8 to TRBJ1-6, with TRBD1 as a possible D gene (5 bases). Germline V gene sequence: CDR1 SGHVS, CDR2 FQNEAQ. The CDR3 extends over 14 amino acids. V was pared by 6 bases and J by 10 bases, with 16 bases between. The DNA for the CDR3 is TGTGCCAGCAGGCCACCCAAAGGGGACTCACCCCTCCACTTT. Translated: CASRPPKGDSPLHF.

This clonotype was seen more than once but under ten times. The chain carries TRBV28 and TRBJ2-2, with D hard to call. Germline V gene lookup returns CDR1 MDHEN and CDR2 SYDVKM. CDR3 length: 12 residues. Trimming pared 10 bases from V and 0 bases from J, leaving 6 bases between. The CDR3 here is CATRSNTGELFF. The CDR3, as DNA: TGTGCCACGAGATCGAACACCGGGGAGCTGTTTTTT.

The gene calls are TRBV6-1 and TRBJ1-1; 8 bases line up with TRBD1. The CDR3 sequence is 14 residues long. Looked up from germline, CDR1 is MNHNS and CDR2 is SASEGT. V lost 3 bases, J lost 3 bases, and 3 bases stayed unmatched. The CDR3 DNA sequence: TGTGCCAGCAGTGAGAACAGGGGGTACACTGAAGCTTTCTTT. It is translated as CASSENRGYTEAFF.